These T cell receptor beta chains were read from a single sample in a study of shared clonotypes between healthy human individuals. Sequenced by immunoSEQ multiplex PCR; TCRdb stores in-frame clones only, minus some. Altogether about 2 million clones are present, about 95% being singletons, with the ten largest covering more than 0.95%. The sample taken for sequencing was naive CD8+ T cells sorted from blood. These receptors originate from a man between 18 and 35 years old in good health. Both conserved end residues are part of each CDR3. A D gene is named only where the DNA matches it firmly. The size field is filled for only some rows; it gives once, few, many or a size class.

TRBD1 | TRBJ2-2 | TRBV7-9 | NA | TGTGCCAGCAGCTTAGTCAGGGGGTTGGACACCGGGGAGCTGTTTTTT | CASSLVRGLDTGELFF
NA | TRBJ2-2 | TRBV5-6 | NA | TGTGCCAGCAGCTTGGGGGGTACCGGGGAGCTGTTTTTT | CASSLGGTGELFF
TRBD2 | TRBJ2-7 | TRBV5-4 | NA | TGTGCCAGCAGCTTTAGCGGGAGGGACGAGCAGTACTTC | CASSFSGRDEQYF
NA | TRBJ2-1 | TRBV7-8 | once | TGTGCCAGCACCAAACCCTCAGGGTACAATGAGCAGTTCTTC | CASTKPSGYNEQFF
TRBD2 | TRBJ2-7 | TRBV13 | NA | TGTGCCAGCAGCTTAGTTAGCGGGATCACCTACGAGCAGTACTTC | CASSLVSGITYEQYF
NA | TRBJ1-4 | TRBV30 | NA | TGTGCCTGGAGTACCGTAGCAGGGTATGAAAAACTGTTTTTT | CAWSTVAGYEKLFF
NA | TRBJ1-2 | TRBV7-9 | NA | TGTGCCAGCAGCGAGGGCCCCAGGGTTGGCTACACCTTC | CASSEGPRVGYTF
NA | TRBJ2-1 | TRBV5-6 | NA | TGTGCCAGCAGCTTGTCAGGGGTTGAGCAGTTCTTC | CASSLSGVEQFF
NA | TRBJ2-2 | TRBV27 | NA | TGTGCCAGCAGTCCTTCCCGGGGGACCGGGGAGCTGTTTTTT | CASSPSRGTGELFF
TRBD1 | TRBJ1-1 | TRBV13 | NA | TGTGCCAGCAGCTTATTTTCTGCGGGGGACAGTGAAGCTTTCTTT | CASSLFSAGDSEAFF
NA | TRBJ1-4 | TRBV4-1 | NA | TGCGCCAGCAGCCAAGATCCAGGGACTAATGAAAAACTGTTTTTT | CASSQDPGTNEKLFF
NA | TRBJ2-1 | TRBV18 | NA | TGTGCCAGCTCCCTTGGACAGACCGAGCAGTTCTTC | CASSLGQTEQFF
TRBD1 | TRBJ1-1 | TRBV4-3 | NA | TGCGCCAGCAGCCAAGCCCACAGGGGGTTGAACACTGAAGCTTTCTTT | CASSQAHRGLNTEAFF
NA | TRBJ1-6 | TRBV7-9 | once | TGTGCCAGCAGCTTTGGCCCATCAGGGCGAGTTTCACCCCTCCACTTT | CASSFGPSGRVSPLHF
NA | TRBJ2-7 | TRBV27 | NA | TGTGCCAGCAGTCCCACGACTGGGTACGAGCAGTACTTC | CASSPTTGYEQYF
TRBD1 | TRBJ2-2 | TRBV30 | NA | TGTGCCTGGAGTGGGGGACAGGGAAACGGGGAGCTGTTTTTT | CAWSGGQGNGELFF
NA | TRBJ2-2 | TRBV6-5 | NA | TGTGCCAGCAGTTACGAGGGAGGAGGGGTGGGGCTGTTTTTT | CASSYEGGGVGLFF
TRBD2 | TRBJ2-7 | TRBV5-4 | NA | TGTGCCAGCAGCTTTTTTAAAGCGGGAGGTGCCTACGAGCAGTACTTC | CASSFFKAGGAYEQYF
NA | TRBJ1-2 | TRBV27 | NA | TGTGCCAGCAGGGATGGGGGGCACGGCTACACCTTC | CASRDGGHGYTF
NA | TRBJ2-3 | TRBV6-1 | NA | TGTGCCAGCAGTGAAGCGGCCAGCGTCACTAGGACATGGTATTTT | CASSEAASVTRTWYF
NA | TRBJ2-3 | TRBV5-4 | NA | TGTGCCAGCAGCTTGGATCCGGACCCCACAGATACGCAGTATTTT | CASSLDPDPTDTQYF
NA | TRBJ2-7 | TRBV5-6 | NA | TGTGCCAGCAGTTACCTTGACAGTCTAGTGGAGCAGTACTTC | CASSYLDSLVEQYF
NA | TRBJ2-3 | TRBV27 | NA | TGTGCCAGCAGTCTCCCCCGGGGAGATACGCAGTATTTT | CASSLPRGDTQYF
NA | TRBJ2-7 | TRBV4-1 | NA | TGCGCCAGCAGCCAAGGAATTAACTACGAGCAGTACTTC | CASSQGINYEQYF
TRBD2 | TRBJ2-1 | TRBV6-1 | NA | TGTGCCAGCCATTTAGCGGGAGGCTACAATGAGCAGTTCTTC | CASHLAGGYNEQFF
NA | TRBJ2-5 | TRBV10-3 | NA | TGTGCCATCAGTGAGTCGAAAGAGGTTCCAGAGACCCAGTACTTC | CAISESKEVPETQYF
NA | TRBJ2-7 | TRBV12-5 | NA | TGTGCTAGTGGTTTGGTTGGGGTACGGGAGCAGTACTTC | CASGLVGVREQYF
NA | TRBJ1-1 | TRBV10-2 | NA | TGCGCCAGCAGTGAGATGGGGCGCGGTGAAGCTTTCTTT | CASSEMGRGEAFF
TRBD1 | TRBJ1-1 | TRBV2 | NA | TGTGCCAGCAGCCCCGGGACAGGGTACACTGAAGCTTTCTTT | CASSPGTGYTEAFF
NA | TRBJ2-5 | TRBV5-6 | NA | TGTGCCAGCAGCTTGGCCTGGAATCAAGAGACCCAGTACTTC | CASSLAWNQETQYF
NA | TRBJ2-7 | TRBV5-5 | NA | TGTGCCAGCAGCTTGCGAGAGGACTTACTCTACGAGCAGTACTTC | CASSLREDLLYEQYF
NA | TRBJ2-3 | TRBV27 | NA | TGTGCCAGCAGCCCCCTCCAACTGAACACAGATACGCAGTATTTT | CASSPLQLNTDTQYF
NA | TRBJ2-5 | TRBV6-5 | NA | TGTGCCAGCAGCCTAGGGGTGGGGGGCAGAGAGACCCAGTACTTC | CASSLGVGGRETQYF
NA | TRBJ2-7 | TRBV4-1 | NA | TGCGCCAGCAGCCAAGATCTCCCGGATGCCCTCTCCTACGAGCAGTACTTC | CASSQDLPDALSYEQYF